This T cell receptor (beta chain) is drawn from a study of beta chain features in type 1 diabetes. Study-level background: Analysis included 107,917,701 sorted cells drawn from all samples.

The authors reverse transcribed all of the isolated RNA, so sequencing captured expressed TCRB transcripts. Data came from immunoSEQ multiplex PCR; TCRdb stores just in-frame clones and leaves some out. The data hold almost 350,000 clones, with approximately 9.7% observed a single time. The germline CDR1 and CDR2 sequences are MDHEN and SYDVKM. V shed 1 base and J shed 5 bases, with 12 bases lying between them. This CDR3 spans 15 amino acids. This clone has more than one count but fewer than ten. Its antigen remains unknown. The study, taken as a whole, reports: For Type 1 diabetes patients, all four CD4+ subsets carried TCRB CDR3s that were moderately but significantly shorter.

The V call is TRBV28, the J call TRBJ2-1; tentatively, D is TRBD2 (5 bases). The sequence came from a man aged 25 to 40 with type 1 diabetes. The sequencing input was central memory CD4+ T cells from blood. This CDR3 is CASSLSSFGHNEQFF. CDR3 bases: TGTGCCAGCAGTTTATCTAGCTTCGGCCACAATGAGCAGTTCTTC.